These 21 T cell receptor beta chains share one sample of origin, sequenced in a study of early T cells in non-severe SARS-CoV-2 infection. Via MiXCR, TCRdb re-called the 5' RACE reads, giving one row per CDR3 protein. The sample consists of nearly 45,000 distinct CDR3 sequences, approximately 11% of them appearing once. What was sequenced was whole blood. These receptors all stem from an adult who was a healthcare worker with PCR-confirmed SARS-CoV-2 infection or an uninfected control (not recorded which).

Written as DNA, the CDR3 is TGTGCCTGGAGTGCACCCAGGACTAGCAAAGAGACCCAGTACTTC. It specifies CAWSAPRTSKETQYF. The rearrangement links TRBV30 to TRBJ2-5, with TRBD2 identical over 8 bases. Germline assignment: CDR1 GTSNPN and CDR2 SVGIG (reference sequence). This CDR3 is built from 15 residues. After removal of 1 base from V and 3 bases from J, the junction contained 7 bases not matched to a gene.

In its sample, this clonotype was seen many times. The chain employs TRBV12-5 and TRBJ2-7; TRBD1 matches 7 bases. There are 15 residues in the CDR3. Germline V gives CDR1 LGHNT, CDR2 FRNRAP. V lost 1 base to trimming and J lost 4 bases; unmatched junction nucleotides: 7. CDR3 DNA sequence: TGTGCTAGTGGTTTGGCCCGGGACAGATCTTACGAGCAGTACTTC. Protein sequence: CASGLARDRSYEQYF.

This clonotype has a handful of counts. The V and J genes are TRBV6-2 or TRBV6-3 and TRBJ1-5; D gene unclear. The length of the CDR3 is 15 residues. Germline V lookup: CDR1 MNHEY, CDR2 SVGEGT. Trimming cost V 6 bases and J 1 base, with 13 bases left between them. The CDR3 DNA follows: TGTGCCAGCAGAAGTGAACAGTTCAGCAATCAGCCCCAGCATTTT. It encodes CASRSEQFSNQPQHF.

The V gene is TRBV12-3 or TRBV12-4, the J gene TRBJ1-4; a weak D match, TRBD1 (5 bases). There are 15 residues in the CDR3. Trimming pared 1 base from V and 3 bases from J, leaving 9 bases between. This CDR3 reads CASSLGGAANEKLFF. The CDR3 DNA reads TGTGCCAGCAGTTTAGGAGGGGCGGCTAATGAAAAACTGTTTTTT.

The gene calls are TRBV4-2 and TRBJ2-5; D is unclear. Germline V gene sequence: CDR1 LGHNA, CDR2 YNFKEQ. This CDR3 has 17 residues. The V end was cut by 2 bases, the J end by 1 base, with 17 bases between. The CDR3 loop reads CASSQYTNRAAQETQYF. For the CDR3, the DNA is TGTGCCAGCAGCCAATATACTAACCGGGCAGCCCAAGAGACCCAGTACTTC.

This clonotype was seen repeatedly, ten times or more. V and J are TRBV6-2 or TRBV6-3 and TRBJ1-1; unclear D gene. Trimming removed 6 bases at V and 4 bases at J, with 6 bases between. The V gene's germline CDR1 is MNHEY and CDR2 SVGEGT. This CDR3 comprises 11 residues. CDR3 sequence reads: CASSLGTEAFF. CDR3 DNA: TGTGCCAGCAGCTTGGGCACTGAAGCTTTCTTT.

The chain combines TRBV6-5 with TRBJ2-1; 7 nucleotides line up with TRBD2. V lost 0 bases, J lost 0 bases, and 11 bases stayed unmatched. Looked up from germline, CDR1 is MNHEY and CDR2 is SVGAGI. The CDR3 extends over 19 amino acids. CDR3 sequence: CASSYSILAGDPSYNEQFF. CDR3 DNA sequence: TGTGCCAGCAGTTACTCGATACTGGCGGGGGACCCCTCCTACAATGAGCAGTTCTTC.

This clonotype showed up many times. The gene calls are TRBV5-6 and TRBJ2-4, with 8 bases aligning to TRBD2. This CDR3 region has 20 residues. The germline V gene encodes CDR1 SGHDT and CDR2 YYEEEE. J gave up 0 bases and V 3 bases, and 17 bases lay outside the gene matches. Here the CDR3 reads CASSSSKAGAPPQAKNIQYF. The CDR3, as DNA: TGTGCCAGCAGCTCTTCTAAAGCGGGGGCCCCACCCCAAGCCAAAAACATTCAGTACTTC.

This clonotype was observed a few times. The CDR3: CASSPYGSFAGGRDIQYF. The CDR3 DNA is TGTGCCAGCAGTCCATACGGCTCTTTTGCGGGGGGGCGTGACATTCAGTACTTC. The chain has TRBV6-2 or TRBV6-3 and TRBJ2-4, with 9 bases lining up with TRBD2. CDR1 MNHEY and CDR2 SVGEGT come from the germline V gene. The CDR3 is 18 residues long. V lost 5 bases to trimming and J lost 8 bases; unmatched junction nucleotides: 19.

This clonotype was seen repeatedly, ten times or more. This rearrangement joins TRBV27 to TRBJ2-1, with D perhaps TRBD1 (6 bases). Germline-derived CDR1 and CDR2 are MNHEY and SMNVEV (reference sequence). The CDR3 is made up of 14 amino acids. With 5 bases removed from V and 12 bases from J, the gap between germline ends came to 20 bases. The CDR3 spells CASSPLSTGSWQFF. DNA for the CDR3: TGTGCCAGCAGTCCCTTATCGACAGGAAGTTGGCAGTTCTTC.

Details on this clonotype: A junction boundary mismatches the germline segment, possibly from a read error. The V call is TRBV7-9, the J call TRBJ1-6, with D possibly matching TRBD1 (5 bases). In germline, CDR1 is SEHNR, CDR2 FQNEAQ (reference sequence). The CDR3 contains 14 residues. The DNA for the CDR3 is TGTGCCAGCAGCTTAGTAGGGGCTTATTCACCCCCCCACTTT. It yields the protein CASSLVGAYSPPHF.

This clonotype has just a few counts. The chain recombines TRBV24-1 with TRBJ2-1; tentatively, D is TRBD1 (5 bases). From germline, CDR1 is KGHDR and CDR2 SFDVKD. V was shortened by 7 bases and J by 2 bases, with 11 bases between the two germline ends. There are 14 residues in the CDR3. The CDR3 is CATRGRGTYNEQFF. CDR3 nucleotide sequence: TGTGCCACCAGAGGAAGGGGAACCTACAATGAGCAGTTCTTC.

Many counts were recorded for this clonotype. The rearrangement uses TRBV20-1 and TRBJ2-1; possible D gene TRBD2, 5 bases. CDR3 size: 13 residues. Trimming removed 5 bases at V and 2 bases at J, with 10 bases between. Germline V gene lookup returns CDR1 DFQATT and CDR2 SNEGSKA (reference sequence). CDR3 DNA sequence: TGCAGTGCTGGCGACGGGACCTACAATGAGCAGTTCTTC. It is translated as CSAGDGTYNEQFF.

This clonotype was seen a handful of times. This sequence joins TRBV3-1 and TRBJ1-6; D call uncertain. Germline V gene sequence: CDR1 LGHDT, CDR2 YNNKEL (reference sequence). The CDR3 length is 14 residues. V shed 3 bases and J shed 10 bases, with 13 bases lying between them. CDR3 sequence (DNA): TGTGCCAGCAGCCACGGAGAAGGGCGCTCACCCCTCCACTTT. This encodes CASSHGEGRSPLHF.

This clonotype was counted only a few times. This chain joins TRBV7-9 and TRBJ2-3; D might be TRBD2 (5 bases). Deletions cut 8 bases from V and 6 bases from J, with 18 bases between. The CDR3 sequence is 14 residues long. CDR1 and CDR2 from the germline V gene are SEHNR and FQNEAQ (reference sequence). DNA of the CDR3: TGTGCCAGCGTCGTGGGAGCCGCGGCGGATACGCAGTATTTT. It yields the protein CASVVGAAADTQYF.

The V call is TRBV6-2 or TRBV6-3, the J call TRBJ2-2; D is perhaps TRBD2 (6 bases). Deletions cut 7 bases from V and 9 bases from J, with 12 bases between. This CDR3 comprises 12 residues. Germline V gives CDR1 MNHEY, CDR2 SVGEGT. In DNA form, the CDR3 reads TGTGCCAGCACTGGAGGGGTGTGGGAGCTGTTTTTT. It translates to CASTGGVWELFF.

This chain joins TRBV6-4 and TRBJ1-1; D ambiguous. There are 13 residues in the CDR3. The germline CDR1 and CDR2 sequences are MRHNA and SNTAGT. V was clipped by 11 bases and J by 5 bases, with 18 bases between them. In DNA form, the CDR3 reads TGTGCCTCCCGCCGTGGGGTCTGGACTGAAGCTTTCTTT. Residues: CASRRGVWTEAFF.

The gene calls are TRBV7-2 and TRBJ2-5; D perhaps matches TRBD1 (6 bases). V lost 4 bases to trimming and J lost 5 bases, with 23 bases between them. The CDR3 runs to 17 residues. The germline CDR1 and CDR2 sequences are SGHTA and FQGNSA. Here the CDR3 DNA reads TGTGCCAGCAGCTCAGGTCGTTTGGGGGCAGTGGTTGAGACCCAGTACTTC. Translated, it gives CASSSGRLGAVVETQYF. Together with reference TRBV7-2 and TRBJ2-5, the CDR3 gives the full variable domain: GAGVSQSPSNKVTEKGKDVELRCDPISGHTALYWYRQSLGQGLEFLIYFQGNSAPDKSGLPSDRFSAERTGGSVSTLTIQRTQQEDSAVYLCASSSGRLGAVVETQYFGPGTRLLVL.

On this clonotype: A read error is possible here, since a much larger clone lies one base away. The gene calls are TRBV12-3 or TRBV12-4 and TRBJ1-1; possible D gene TRBD1, 5 bases. The CDR3 sequence is 14 residues long. In DNA form, the CDR3 reads TGTGCCAGCAGTTTTTTACGGGTAACAGGAGAAGCTTCCTTT. Residues: CASSFLRVTGEASF.

This clonotype occurred many times. The chain carries TRBV24-1 and TRBJ1-5; D unresolved. This CDR3 has 14 amino acids. V was clipped by 3 bases and J by 0 bases, with 5 bases between them. Germline V gives CDR1 KGHDR, CDR2 SFDVKD. The CDR3 is CATSDDYSNQPQHF. The CDR3 coding sequence is TGTGCCACCAGTGATGACTATAGCAATCAGCCCCAGCATTTT.

This chain links TRBV6-6 with TRBJ2-1; 7 nucleotides line up with TRBD2. In germline, CDR1 is MNHNY, CDR2 SVGAGI (reference sequence). Trimming at V came to 0 bases and at J to 10 bases, leaving 6 bases not matched to a gene. The CDR3 is 14 amino acids. In DNA, the CDR3 is TGTGCCAGCAGTTACTCGGGGACTAAACCCGAGCAGTTCTTC. This encodes CASSYSGTKPEQFF.